The present T cell receptor (beta chain) was sequenced within a study of T cells in Graves' hyperthyroidism and ophthalmopathy. Points from the study as a whole: Blood also showed most of the thyroid clonotypes that were expanded above 0.001.

Researchers barred patients who had uncontrolled infection, other autoimmune disease, pregnancy or lactation. There are 11 residues in the CDR3. Germline loops: CDR1 GTSNPN, CDR2 SVGIG (reference sequence). V shed 3 bases and J shed 6 bases, with 8 bases lying between them. Remarks on this clonotype: Its antigen is undetermined.

Researchers took RNA transcripts and amplified the TCR beta CDR3 regions from them. The HTBI primer set served for first-round RT-PCR of the TCR CDR3. One entry per CDR3 protein results from TCRdb running MiXCR on the multiplex PCR reads. The data hold just over 550,000 distinct CDR3 sequences, with around 42% observed a single time. This chain joins TRBV30 and TRBJ1-1; a possible D gene is TRBD1 (5 bases). The origin of this receptor is a woman under 30 with Graves' hyperthyroidism. Sequencing was done on a sample of peripheral blood or thyroid tissue (not recorded which). The CDR3: CAWRPGPEAFF. The CDR3 DNA reads as TGTGCCTGGAGACCAGGGCCTGAAGCTTTCTTT.